This entry is about one TCR beta chain. It lacks a known antigen. Base quality data are lacking; no much larger clone is found one base away. The CDR3 regions of human TCRbeta chains were subjected to immunosequencing. The original pipeline was this. TCRs in the repertoires were compared against a reference library of SARS-CoV-2-specific TCRs that had been generated with the MIRA antigen-specificity platform. Breadth was defined as the fraction of unique TCRs that were SARS-CoV-2-associated. Depth was defined as the fraction of total T cells that were SARS-CoV-2-associated. Using the MIRA data, each spike-specific TCR was assigned both to the spike region to which the TCR was reactive and to a CD4 or CD8 class. Log10-transformed breadth and depth values were compared by one-way ANOVA with Sidak's multiple comparisons tests. Imported from immuneACCESS, the table was reduced by TCRdb to in-frame sequences with V and J called. These copies leave out some clones; in studies compared against another copy, an unresolved V gene accounts for under half, and the cause of the remainder is not known. The DNA gave D and trimming, while V, J and clone size come from that table. For this sample the table gives over 90,000 clones, of which about 90% were detected only once. The biggest ten clones account for roughly 3.1% of the sample.

Explained via the paper, the time point label denotes: about 28 days (+/-7) after the second vaccine dose. Because spike-specific TCR depth and breadth did not differ between the two schedules, AZD1222 recipients who got a second dose at roughly 4 weeks were pooled with those who got a second dose at roughly 12 weeks. Vaccinee samples came from UK trials COV001 and COV002, including a single-blind randomized controlled phase 2/3 trial of AZD1222 (ChAdOx1 nCoV-19) in healthy adults. For TCRbeta chain sequencing, PBMC samples were collected from trial participants at day 0 and at day 28 after the second dose. Reading the germline V gene (reference sequence) gives CDR1 LGHDT and CDR2 YNNKEL. Trimming leaves V shorter by 4 bases and J shorter by 9 bases, with the junction holding 9 bases beyond the gene matches. The cysteine opens and the phenylalanine closes a CDR3 of 14 amino acids. The read is trimmed to its CDR3 DNA, 42 bases read in frame from base 1.

The data originate from a study of T cell responses to AZD1222 COVID-19 vaccine (dated by TCRdb to the early 2020s). With regard to the full study: TCR sequencing covered 233 trial participants: 200 to 220 given two doses of AZD1222 and 26 given two doses of MenACWY control vaccine. Enrollment into the trials was organized by age into subgroups of 18-55, 56-69 and 70-plus years, and those subgroups contained roughly 150, 30 and 60 TCR-sequenced participants, respectively.

Overall results and qualifications from the work: No day 14 peak-response samples were available, so repertoires were characterized only after the peak T cell response. Conclusions about previously exposed vaccinees are limited, since just six AZD1222 recipients were seropositive for SARS-CoV-2 at baseline. A significant rise in spike-specific TCR breadth and depth was observed after two AZD1222 doses relative to day 0 and relative to MenACWY recipients. CD4 TCRs associated with the vaccine covered the entire spike protein, and the dominant responses were in regions 160-218 and 743-854. The 56-69-year group was small, and its depth increase did not reach significance, likely because of low power. Epitopes outside the regions mutated in the B.1.351 and B.1.1.7 variants were reportedly recognized by nearly half of the unique spike-specific TCRs. Participants were mostly white British, with more females than males. The authors suggested clonal diversity may have been underestimated.

The input for sequencing was peripheral blood, taken 28 days after the second AZD1222 dose. This sequence uses TRBV3-1 (or the pseudogene TRBV3-2) and TRBJ1-5, with 7 junctional bases fitting TRBD1. This receptor was identified in an adult who received the AZD1222 COVID-19 vaccine. Here is the DNA: TGTGCCAGCAGCCGCCGGGACAGAAGAGGGCCCCAGCATTTT. Its translation is CASSRRDRRGPQHF.